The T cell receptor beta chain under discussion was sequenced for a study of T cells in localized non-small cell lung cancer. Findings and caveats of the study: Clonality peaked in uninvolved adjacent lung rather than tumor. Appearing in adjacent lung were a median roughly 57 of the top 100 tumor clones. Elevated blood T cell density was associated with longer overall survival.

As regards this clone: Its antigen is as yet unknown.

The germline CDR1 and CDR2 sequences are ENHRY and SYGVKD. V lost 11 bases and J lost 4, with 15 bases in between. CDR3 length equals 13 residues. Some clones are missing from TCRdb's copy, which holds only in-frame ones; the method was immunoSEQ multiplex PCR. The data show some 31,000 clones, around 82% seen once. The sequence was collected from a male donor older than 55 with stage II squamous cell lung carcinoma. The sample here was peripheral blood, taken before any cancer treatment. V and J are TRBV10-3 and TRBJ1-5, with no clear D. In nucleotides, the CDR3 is TGTGCCTCAGCACCAGCGGGTAATCAGCCCCAGCATTTT. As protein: CASAPAGNQPQHF.